This TCR beta chain was profiled in a study of T cell responses to AZD1222 COVID-19 vaccine. Generated by immunoSEQ multiplex PCR, the TCRdb table keeps only in-frame clones and is missing some. The table has under 130,000 clones, roughly 90% seen once. The CDR3 is 13 amino acids. V lost 3 bases and J 4 bases, leaving 9 bases between the germline ends. The V gene's germline CDR1 is GTSNPN and CDR2 SVGIG (reference sequence). The V call is TRBV30, the J call TRBJ1-4, with unresolved D. The material was peripheral blood, obtained on day 0 of AZD1222 vaccination. The TCR originated in an adult in good health. CDR3 amino acids: CAWRRGGNEKLFF. In nucleotides, the CDR3 is TGTGCCTGGAGGCGGGGTGGTAATGAAAAACTGTTTTTT.